Following are 11 T cell receptor beta chains from one sample sequenced in a study of T cell repertoires in cytomegalovirus infection. Which antigens these TCRs recognize remains unknown. TCRdb itself ran the reads through MiXCR, one entry per CDR3 protein. The table includes approximately 770,000 distinct CDR3 sequences, roughly 28% detected once. Sample: cultured CD8+ T cells from PBMCs, taken from culture after CMV antigen stimulation. The receptors originated from a human donor in good health (CMV status not recorded). Some clones in this sample may be carry-over from other donors' samples.

The sample holds a few counts of this clonotype. The chain combines TRBV2 with TRBJ2-5, with a weak D call TRBD1 (5 bases). Germline loops: CDR1 SNHLY, CDR2 FYNNEI. Between the trimmed V and J ends, which lost 10 bases and 0 bases, there was a span of 9 bases. CDR3 length: 12 residues. The CDR3 DNA reads as TGTGCCACCTACAGGAACCAAGAGACCCAGTACTTC. As protein: CATYRNQETQYF.

This chain connects TRBV27 to TRBJ2-2; D might be TRBD2 (5 bases). The V end lost 8 bases, the J end lost 4 bases, and 8 bases lay between the germline ends. Germline-derived CDR1 and CDR2 are MNHEY and SMNVEV (reference sequence). CDR3 length: 12 residues. The DNA of the CDR3 is TGTGCCAGCGAGGGCTTCACCGGGGAGCTGTTTTTT. It codes for CASEGFTGELFF.

The chain employs TRBV6-2 or TRBV6-3 and TRBJ1-1; D not certain. The ends were cut back, 2 bases at V and 3 bases at J, with 10 bases in the middle. The germline CDR1 and CDR2 sequences are MNHEY and SVGEGT. This CDR3 has 14 amino acids. The CDR3 reads CASSYPAYHTEAFF. The CDR3 coding sequence is TGTGCCAGCAGTTACCCGGCATATCACACTGAAGCTTTCTTT.

The table lists this clonotype with a few counts. This rearrangement joins TRBV14 to TRBJ1-2; 10 bases are a match to TRBD1. The CDR3 is 14 residues long. The trim removed 0 bases at V and 6 bases at J, leaving 1 base unmatched. Germline values: CDR1 SGHDN, CDR2 FVKESK. The CDR3 region has the DNA TGTGCCAGCAGCCAAGAGGGGACAGGGGATGGCTACACCTTC. This translates into CASSQEGTGDGYTF.

This clonotype showed up just a few times. A single base separates this from a much larger clone, so it may be a read error. The chain links TRBV7-4 to TRBJ1-5; D is unclear. This CDR3 region has 11 residues. Germline V gene data show CDR1 as SGHVT and CDR2 as SQSDAQ. The V end was cut by 4 bases, the J end by 9 bases, with 7 bases between. CDR3 loop: CASSSSGPQHF. The CDR3 nucleotides are TGTGCCAGCAGCTCCTCCGGGCCCCAGCATTTT.

This clonotype has more than one count but fewer than ten. The chain employs TRBV27 and TRBJ2-7; TRBD1 agrees at 8 bases. CDR3 length: 13 amino acids. Germline V gene data show CDR1 as MNHEY and CDR2 as SMNVEV (reference sequence). Trimming took 3 bases from V and 4 from J; bases not matched to a gene: 2. CDR3 amino acids: CASSFTGGYEQYV. In DNA form, the CDR3 reads TGTGCCAGCAGTTTCACAGGGGGTTACGAGCAGTACGTC.

There are a few counts of this clonotype. The rearrangement uses TRBV7-9 and TRBJ1-2; TRBD1 aligns across 7 bases. CDR3 size: 16 residues. Trimming cost V 1 base and J 6 bases; bases outside gene matches: 11. Germline assignment: CDR1 SEHNR and CDR2 FQNEAQ (reference sequence). The CDR3 DNA is TGTGCCAGCAGCTTAGGGTGGAGGGGGCGCGACGATGGCTACACCTTC. This translates into CASSLGWRGRDDGYTF.

This clonotype appeared once. The chain uses TRBV10-3 and TRBJ1-5, with a weak D call TRBD1 (5 bases). The CDR3 consists of 13 residues. Germline loops: CDR1 ENHRY, CDR2 SYGVKD. V was pared by 8 bases and J by 5 bases, with 13 bases between. The CDR3 sequence: CAIGRVADQPQHF. Here the CDR3 DNA reads TGTGCCATCGGCAGGGTTGCGGATCAGCCCCAGCATTTT.

The chain uses TRBV7-6 and TRBJ1-5, with no clear D. The CDR3 length is 15 residues. The germline V gene encodes CDR1 SGHVS and CDR2 FNYEAQ. V gave up 5 bases and J gave up 0 bases, with 11 bases separating them. The CDR3 DNA is TGTGCCAGCAGCCCCCTGGCCGCTAGCAATCAGCCCCAGCATTTT. This sequence encodes CASSPLAASNQPQHF.

The genes are TRBV15 and TRBJ2-5; weak D call: TRBD2 (6 bases). The CDR3 sequence is 15 residues long. With 0 bases removed from V and 7 bases from J, the gap between germline ends came to 15 bases. Germline-derived CDR1 and CDR2 are LNHNV and YYDKDF (reference sequence). The CDR3 DNA reads TGTGCCACCAGCAGAGAAGGACCCCGGCGGGGGACCCAGTACTTC. It is translated as CATSREGPRRGTQYF.

The gene calls are TRBV6-2 or TRBV6-3 and TRBJ1-5; 8 nucleotides agree with TRBD1. Per the germline V gene, CDR1 is MNHEY and CDR2 is SVGEGT. This CDR3 is built from 14 residues. V shed 5 bases and J 6 bases; nucleotides not matched to a gene: 6. The chain's CDR3 is CASSPRGRGQPQHF. The CDR3 nucleotides read TGTGCCAGCAGTCCCAGGGGGCGCGGTCAGCCCCAGCATTTT.